Sequencing of this TCR beta chain was carried out in a study of blood T cell repertoires in COVID-19. At the level of the study: From the United States, Italy and Spain came samples of acute and convalescent COVID-19. Sample material is recorded as cDNA or gDNA derived from T cells, B-cell-depleted T cells, or PBMCs.

Assay used: immunoSEQ multiplex PCR; TCRdb lists only in-frame clones, some missing. This sample carries roughly 160,000 clones, more than 70% of them seen once, and the ten largest clones take 8% to 11%. Germline CDR1 MGHDK, CDR2 SYGVNS. J lost 0 bases, V lost 3 bases, and 8 bases had no gene match. The CDR3 sequence is 17 residues long. The TCR comes from a woman at least 80 years old with active or convalescent COVID-19. The chain employs TRBV25-1 and TRBJ2-3; 8 bases map to TRBD1. The sample was peripheral blood. The CDR3 here is CASSDLGTGESTDTQYF. CDR3 nucleotides: TGTGCCAGCAGTGATCTCGGGACAGGAGAAAGCACAGATACGCAGTATTTT.